Sequencing of this T cell receptor (beta chain) was carried out in a study of blood T cell repertoires in COVID-19. Sequenced by immunoSEQ multiplex PCR; TCRdb stores in-frame clones only, minus some. This table has about 59,000 clones, roughly 80% appearing once. The V and J ends lost 4 bases and 0 bases respectively, with 9 bases between them. There are 14 residues in the CDR3. CDR1 and CDR2 from the germline V gene are LGHNA and YNFKEQ. This clone has just a few counts. The sequenced sample consisted of peripheral blood. This clonotype was sampled from a woman aged 50 to 65 with active or convalescent COVID-19. V and J are TRBV4-2 and TRBJ1-1, with D unclear. The CDR3 region has the DNA TGTGCCAGCAGCCCTAGCAGGTTGAACACTGAAGCTTTCTTT. It encodes CASSPSRLNTEAFF.